These 20 T cell receptor beta chains came from one sample sequenced in a study of regulatory T cells in long-lasting Graves disease. Construction of TCR beta libraries relied on iRepertoire HTBI primers and on Arm-PCR targeting CDR3 regions. A single record per CDR3 protein comes from TCRdb applying MiXCR to the multiplex PCR reads. Found here are fewer than 550,000 distinct CDR3 sequences, 20% to 25% of them singletons; the top ten hold more than 6%. Noted time point: persistent/refractory GD, antithyroid drugs over 5 years with positive TRAb. With RNA extracted from PBMCs as input, the TCR library was made. Here the sequenced sample was peripheral blood mononuclear cells (PBMCs), taken when the disease was refractory, from a patient treated with antithyroid drugs. All receptors derive from a female donor with Graves disease.

This clonotype has ten or more counts. The chain links TRBV13 to TRBJ2-5; 9 nucleotides line up with TRBD2. The V gene's germline CDR1 is PRHDT and CDR2 FYEKMQ (reference sequence). J lost 3 bases, V lost 3 bases, and 5 bases had no gene match. This CDR3 contains 15 residues. CDR3 loop: CASSFPTSGKETQYF. The DNA for the CDR3 is TGTGCCAGCAGCTTCCCGACTAGCGGCAAAGAGACCCAGTACTTC.

This clonotype was seen only a few times. A much more abundant neighbour one base away suggests this may be a read error. This rearrangement joins TRBV28 to TRBJ2-7; TRBD1 matches 7 bases. V was pared by 7 bases and J by 2 bases, with 8 bases of the junction left unmatched. The CDR3 covers 14 residues. Germline lookup yields CDR1 MDHEN and CDR2 SYDVKM. The CDR3 reads CASNLQGTPYEQYF. In DNA form, the CDR3 reads TGTGCCAGCAATCTACAGGGGACCCCCTACGAGCAGTACTTC.

As concerns this clonotype: This may be a read error: a much more frequent sequence differs by one nucleotide. CDR3 in DNA: TGTGCCAGCAGTTTAGGGGCCGGGTTGGAAAAACTGTTTTTT. Amino acid sequence: CASSLGAGLEKLFF. This chain uses TRBV12-3 or TRBV12-4 with TRBJ1-4; the D is unclear. The CDR3 is 14 residues long. The V and J ends lost 1 base and 8 bases respectively, with 11 bases between them.

This clonotype was counted many times. V gene TRBV20-1 combines with J gene TRBJ2-7; D perhaps matches TRBD1 (6 bases). The V end was cut by 6 bases, the J end by 3 bases, with 18 bases between. CDR3 length: 14 residues. CDR1 and CDR2 from the germline V gene are DFQATT and SNEGSKA (reference sequence). CDR3 DNA: TGCAGTGCCCAAACCCAGGGCAGGGGCTACGAGCAGTACTTC. It specifies CSAQTQGRGYEQYF.

The chain uses TRBV10-3 and TRBJ2-7; TRBD1 agrees at 9 bases. CDR3 size: 14 residues. The trim removed 6 bases at V and 6 bases at J, leaving 9 bases unmatched. CDR1 is ENHRY, CDR2 SYGVKD, per germline. This CDR3 reads CAIRPRTGEGEQYF. The DNA for the CDR3 is TGTGCCATCAGGCCCCGGACAGGGGAGGGCGAGCAGTACTTC.

The CDR3 region is CASSSGTQKADTQYF. CDR3 nucleotides: TGTGCCAGCAGTTCCGGGACCCAAAAGGCAGATACGCAGTATTTT. This chain uses TRBV27 with TRBJ2-3; tentatively, D is TRBD1 or TRBD2 (5 bases each). With 4 bases removed from V and 4 bases from J, the gap between germline ends came to 15 bases. This CDR3 has 15 amino acids. The germline V gene has CDR1 MNHEY and CDR2 SMNVEV (reference sequence).

This clonotype was detected many times. V is TRBV28 and J is TRBJ1-5; D is unresolved. The germline CDR1 and CDR2 sequences are MDHEN and SYDVKM. The germline V and J ends were trimmed by 1 base and 4 bases, with 17 bases remaining between them. CDR3 size: 17 residues. CDR3 bases: TGTGCCAGCAGTTTATTGACCACCCGGGGAGAGAATCAGCCCCAGCATTTT. This translates into CASSLLTTRGENQPQHF.

The sample holds a few counts of this clonotype. The chain links TRBV7-6 to TRBJ2-5; D ambiguous. Germline lookup yields CDR1 SGHVS and CDR2 FNYEAQ. The ends were cut back, 2 bases at V and 1 base at J, with 17 bases in the middle. CDR3 length: 17 amino acids. DNA for the CDR3: TGTGCCAGCAGCTTATTAGTGGTTGGGCAGAGCCAAGAGACCCAGTACTTC. This encodes CASSLLVVGQSQETQYF.

The chain employs TRBV5-5 and TRBJ1-4, with 9 nucleotides matching TRBD1. There are 18 residues in the CDR3. J gave up 5 bases and V 6 bases, and 17 bases lay outside the gene matches. Germline CDR1 reads SGHKS; CDR2 reads YYEKEE (reference sequence). This CDR3 is CASTFKLLPGTGNEKLFF. The CDR3 nucleotides are TGTGCCAGCACCTTTAAACTCCTACCCGGGACAGGGAATGAAAAACTGTTTTTT.

This clonotype was counted a few times. The rearrangement links TRBV6-2 or TRBV6-3 to TRBJ1-2; no clear D. Between the trimmed V and J ends, which lost 4 bases and 8 bases, there was a span of 11 bases. The V gene's germline CDR1 is MNHEY and CDR2 SVGEGT. CDR3 length: 12 residues. The CDR3 reads CASSFGPGGYTF. In DNA form, the CDR3 reads TGTGCCAGCAGTTTCGGTCCTGGCGGCTACACCTTC.

The chain employs TRBV6-1 and TRBJ2-2, with D possibly being TRBD2 (6 bases). CDR3 size: 15 residues. Germline V gene data show CDR1 as MNHNS and CDR2 as SASEGT. Deletions cut 6 bases from V and 5 bases from J, with 16 bases between. The CDR3 is CASRVAEAGTGELFF. CDR3 coding DNA: TGTGCCAGCAGAGTAGCGGAGGCGGGGACCGGGGAGCTGTTTTTT.

This clonotype was observed a handful of times. The chain's CDR3 is CASSPSRGLREETQYF. The CDR3 nucleotides read TGTGCCAGCAGCCCTAGTAGGGGACTACGGGAGGAGACCCAGTACTTC. The J gene is TRBJ2-5, the V gene TRBV10-3; TRBD2 matches at 7 bases. This CDR3 comprises 16 residues. V trimming: 10 bases; J trimming: 5 bases; junction bases outside the gene matches: 19. Germline V CDR1 and CDR2: ENHRY, SYGVKD.

This clonotype was seen at least ten times. The genes are TRBV6-2 or TRBV6-3 and TRBJ1-5; perhaps TRBD1 as D (5 bases). CDR1 MNHEY and CDR2 SVGEGT come from the germline V gene. The CDR3 is made up of 18 amino acids. Trimming removed 2 bases from V and 2 bases from J, with 19 bases in between. The CDR3 is CASSYDRRRGRGNQPQHF. Written as DNA, the CDR3 is TGTGCCAGCAGTTACGACAGACGGCGGGGTAGGGGCAATCAGCCCCAGCATTTT.

The chain joins TRBV25-1 to TRBJ1-5, with D unclear. V was shortened by 4 bases and J by 9 bases, with 13 bases between the two germline ends. There are 13 residues in the CDR3. Germline V gene data show CDR1 as MGHDK and CDR2 as SYGVNS. The CDR3 nucleotides read TGTGCCAGCAGTGTTGGCATCGAGACGCCCCAGCATTTT. Residues: CASSVGIETPQHF.

The table lists this clonotype with many counts. The chain recombines TRBV12-3 or TRBV12-4 with TRBJ2-7, with 9 bases lining up with TRBD1. The CDR3 sequence is 15 residues long. With 1 base clipped from V and 9 bases from J, the junction kept 10 bases outside the gene matches. This chain's CDR3 is CASSLESPGQGRQYF. CDR3 nucleotide sequence: TGTGCCAGCAGTTTAGAGAGTCCGGGACAGGGTCGGCAGTACTTC.

This clonotype was counted a few times. CDR3 sequence: CASRGVTDRYGYTF. CDR3 DNA: TGTGCCAGCAGGGGGGTCACGGATCGATATGGCTACACCTTC. The chain couples TRBV7-8 to TRBJ1-2; D perhaps matches TRBD1 (5 bases). Germline-derived CDR1 and CDR2 are SGHVS and FQNEAQ. This CDR3 spans 14 amino acids. The V end lost 6 bases, the J end lost 5 bases, and 16 bases lay between the germline ends.

The chain links TRBV3-1 to TRBJ2-6; D unresolved. The CDR3 has 15 residues. The V and J ends lost 0 bases and 4 bases respectively, with 7 bases between them. Germline V CDR1 and CDR2: LGHDT, YNNKEL (reference sequence). CDR3 in DNA: TGTGCCAGCAGCCAAGACGTTTCCGGGGCCAACGTCCTGACTTTC. Amino acid sequence: CASSQDVSGANVLTF.

The rearrangement joins TRBV6-2 or TRBV6-3 to TRBJ2-1; 8 nucleotides agree with TRBD2. The trim removed 3 bases at V and 3 bases at J, leaving 10 bases unmatched. Germline V gene lookup returns CDR1 MNHEY and CDR2 SVGEGT. This CDR3 is 17 amino acids long. The CDR3 sequence is CASSYPGGGIGYNEQFF. In DNA, the CDR3 is TGTGCCAGCAGTTATCCCGGGGGGGGTATTGGCTACAATGAGCAGTTCTTC.

This clonotype has ten or more counts. J is TRBJ1-5 and V is TRBV2, with a possible D match to TRBD1 (5 bases). Germline assignment: CDR1 SNHLY and CDR2 FYNNEI. There are 16 residues in the CDR3. V was trimmed by 7 bases and J by 1 base, leaving 17 bases between them. The CDR3 protein is CASTSGQGMSNQPQHF. The CDR3 DNA reads TGTGCCAGCACCTCAGGGCAGGGAATGAGCAATCAGCCCCAGCATTTT.

This clonotype was counted ten times or more. The chain employs TRBV2 and TRBJ2-7; D is possibly TRBD1 or TRBD2 (5 bases each). The CDR3 has 13 amino acids. Looked up from germline, CDR1 is SNHLY and CDR2 is FYNNEI. The V gene lost 10 bases and the J gene lost 2 bases, with 15 bases spanning the gap. The CDR3 DNA reads TGTGCCACCGGGACGGCCGAGGCCTACGAGCAGTACTTC. It codes for CATGTAEAYEQYF.